Listed below are T cell receptor beta chains from one sample, sequenced in a study of T cell changes during pregnancy in multiple sclerosis. TCRdb keeps only in-frame clones here, not all; method: immunoSEQ multiplex PCR. The sample includes tens of thousands of clones, roughly 89% of them seen just once. The sequences come from CD8+ T cells from peripheral blood mononuclear cells, collected before pregnancy. Every receptor here comes from a female donor with multiple sclerosis, enrolled in a pregnancy study. The CDR3 runs from the conserved cysteine through the conserved F or W. A D gene is named only where the DNA matches it firmly. The size of a clone is reported for some rows only, either as once, few or many, or as a class for expanded clones.

V gene: TRBV29-1; D gene: -; clone size: -; J gene: TRBJ1-4; CDR3 protein: CSVDVLRFNEKLFF; CDR3 DNA: TGCAGCGTTGATGTTTTGAGGTTCAATGAAAAACTGTTTTTT
V gene: TRBV9; D gene: -; clone size: -; J gene: TRBJ1-1; CDR3 protein: CASSPTKAYTEAFF; CDR3 DNA: TGTGCCAGCAGCCCAACAAAAGCGTACACTGAAGCTTTCTTT
V gene: TRBV6-1; D gene: TRBD2; clone size: -; J gene: TRBJ2-2; CDR3 protein: CASTPGTSHTGELFF; CDR3 DNA: TGTGCCAGCACGCCAGGGACTAGTCACACCGGGGAGCTGTTTTTT
V gene: TRBV30; D gene: TRBD1; clone size: -; J gene: TRBJ2-7; CDR3 protein: CAWSKGQGRTYEQYF; CDR3 DNA: TGTGCCTGGAGTAAAGGACAGGGTAGAACCTACGAGCAGTACTTC
V gene: TRBV7-8; D gene: TRBD1; clone size: medium-sized; J gene: TRBJ1-5; CDR3 protein: CASSLEDRGNQPQHF; CDR3 DNA: TGTGCCAGCAGCTTAGAGGACAGGGGAAATCAGCCCCAGCATTTT
V gene: TRBV2; D gene: -; clone size: -; J gene: TRBJ2-5; CDR3 protein: CASSEMGTKKETQYF; CDR3 DNA: TGTGCCAGCAGTGAAATGGGGACAAAAAAAGAGACCCAGTACTTC
V gene: TRBV27; D gene: -; clone size: -; J gene: TRBJ1-5; CDR3 protein: CASSLMGGQPQHF; CDR3 DNA: TGTGCCAGCAGTCTGATGGGGGGTCAGCCCCAGCATTTT
V gene: TRBV7-3; D gene: TRBD2; clone size: once; J gene: TRBJ2-3; CDR3 protein: CASSLRPTGTSGIDDTQYF; CDR3 DNA: TGTGCCAGCAGCTTAAGACCCACCGGGACTAGCGGGATTGACGATACGCAGTATTTT
V gene: TRBV29-1; D gene: -; clone size: -; J gene: TRBJ2-7; CDR3 protein: CSVFTGGTVTYEQYF; CDR3 DNA: TGCAGCGTTTTCACCGGCGGGACAGTTACCTACGAGCAGTACTTC
V gene: TRBV7-9; D gene: TRBD2; clone size: -; J gene: TRBJ2-3; CDR3 protein: CASSRGLAGSTDTQYF; CDR3 DNA: TGTGCCAGCAGCCGAGGACTAGCGGGGAGCACAGATACGCAGTATTTT
V gene: TRBV7-9; D gene: -; clone size: -; J gene: TRBJ1-1; CDR3 protein: CASRLARGTEAFF; CDR3 DNA: TGTGCCAGCAGATTAGCAAGGGGTACTGAAGCTTTCTTT
V gene: TRBV10-3; D gene: -; clone size: -; J gene: TRBJ1-1; CDR3 protein: CATGDFSEAFF; CDR3 DNA: TGTGCCACCGGGGATTTCTCTGAAGCTTTCTTT
V gene: TRBV6-6; D gene: -; clone size: -; J gene: TRBJ2-7; CDR3 protein: CATTGLSYEQYF; CDR3 DNA: TGTGCCACTACAGGGTTGAGTTACGAGCAGTACTTC
V gene: TRBV6-6; D gene: -; clone size: once; J gene: TRBJ2-5; CDR3 protein: CASSYSEGSETQYF; CDR3 DNA: TGTGCCAGCAGTTACTCCGAGGGATCAGAGACCCAGTACTTC
V gene: TRBV7-8; D gene: -; clone size: -; J gene: TRBJ2-2; CDR3 protein: CASSLVRGKNTGELFF; CDR3 DNA: TGTGCCAGCAGCTTAGTTCGGGGGAAAAACACCGGGGAGCTGTTTTTT
V gene: TRBV5-4; D gene: -; clone size: -; J gene: TRBJ2-5; CDR3 protein: CASSLLSGVVRETQYF; CDR3 DNA: TGTGCCAGCAGCTTGCTTTCGGGAGTTGTGAGGGAGACCCAGTACTTC
V gene: TRBV28; D gene: -; clone size: -; J gene: TRBJ1-2; CDR3 protein: CASSLEGKGDYGYTF; CDR3 DNA: TGTGCCAGCAGTTTAGAGGGCAAAGGCGACTATGGCTACACCTTC
V gene: TRBV29-1; D gene: -; clone size: -; J gene: TRBJ2-1; CDR3 protein: CSVGLGAVYNEQFF; CDR3 DNA: TGCAGCGTTGGGTTGGGGGCGGTATACAATGAGCAGTTCTTC
V gene: TRBV25-1; D gene: -; clone size: -; J gene: TRBJ2-2; CDR3 protein: CASSDRAPGELFF; CDR3 DNA: TGTGCCAGCAGTGACAGGGCGCCCGGGGAGCTGTTTTTT
V gene: TRBV6-5; D gene: -; clone size: -; J gene: TRBJ2-2; CDR3 protein: CASSETTDAGGELFF; CDR3 DNA: TGTGCCAGCAGCGAGACCACGGACGCGGGCGGGGAGCTGTTTTTT
V gene: TRBV6-1; D gene: TRBD1; clone size: -; J gene: TRBJ2-3; CDR3 protein: CASSGRTGGVDTQYF; CDR3 DNA: TGTGCCAGCAGCGGTCGGACAGGGGGAGTAGATACGCAGTATTTT
V gene: TRBV4-1; D gene: -; clone size: -; J gene: TRBJ2-2; CDR3 protein: CASSQALGGNANTGELFF; CDR3 DNA: TGCGCCAGCAGCCAAGCACTGGGGGGAAACGCGAACACCGGGGAGCTGTTTTTT
V gene: TRBV27; D gene: -; clone size: -; J gene: TRBJ2-7; CDR3 protein: CASSSPVGQGGYEQYF; CDR3 DNA: TGTGCCAGCAGTTCCCCGGTCGGCCAGGGCGGCTACGAGCAGTACTTC
V gene: TRBV11-2; D gene: -; clone size: -; J gene: TRBJ2-1; CDR3 protein: CASSRGFSGESYNEQFF; CDR3 DNA: TGTGCCAGCAGCCGGGGATTTAGCGGTGAATCCTACAATGAGCAGTTCTTC
V gene: TRBV30; D gene: TRBD1; clone size: -; J gene: TRBJ1-4; CDR3 protein: CAWSVGTDNEKLFF; CDR3 DNA: TGTGCCTGGAGTGTAGGGACAGATAATGAAAAACTGTTTTTT
V gene: TRBV30; D gene: -; clone size: -; J gene: TRBJ2-7; CDR3 protein: CAWSVAGTPTYEQYF; CDR3 DNA: TGTGCCTGGAGTGTGGCGGGTACACCGACCTACGAGCAGTACTTC
V gene: TRBV27; D gene: -; clone size: -; J gene: TRBJ1-5; CDR3 protein: CASSFQNGNQPQHF; CDR3 DNA: TGTGCCAGCAGTTTCCAAAATGGCAATCAGCCCCAGCATTTT
V gene: TRBV7-3; D gene: -; clone size: -; J gene: TRBJ1-1; CDR3 protein: CASSAGYRGTEAFF; CDR3 DNA: TGTGCCAGCAGCGCCGGCTACCGGGGAACTGAAGCTTTCTTT
V gene: TRBV27; D gene: TRBD2; clone size: -; J gene: TRBJ2-1; CDR3 protein: CASSSPLAGVANEQFF; CDR3 DNA: TGTGCCAGCAGTTCCCCCCTAGCGGGCGTCGCAAATGAGCAGTTCTTC
V gene: TRBV30; D gene: -; clone size: once; J gene: TRBJ1-3; CDR3 protein: CAWSSGAVPHIYF; CDR3 DNA: TGTGCCTGGAGTTCAGGGGCCGTCCCTCACATATATTTT
V gene: TRBV28; D gene: TRBD2; clone size: -; J gene: TRBJ2-2; CDR3 protein: CASSFDHRTSERVITGELFF; CDR3 DNA: TGTGCCAGCAGTTTCGATCATCGGACTAGCGAACGGGTTATAACCGGGGAGCTGTTTTTT
V gene: TRBV7-3; D gene: TRBD1; clone size: -; J gene: TRBJ2-7; CDR3 protein: CASSPGTVEQYF; CDR3 DNA: TGTGCCAGCAGCCCAGGGACAGTCGAGCAGTACTTC